What follows are 27 T cell receptor beta chains derived from one specimen sequenced in a study of blood T cell repertoires in COVID-19. Assay: immunoSEQ multiplex PCR; the TCRdb copy retains only in-frame clones and omits some. The data show about 190,000 clones, with 70% to 90% seen just once and 1% to 1.4% held by the top ten. Sequenced input: peripheral blood. The receptors originated from a man aged 25 to 40 with acute or convalescent COVID-19.

V gene TRBV5-1 combines with J gene TRBJ1-4, with TRBD1 matching 8 bases. In germline, CDR1 is SGHRS, CDR2 YFSETQ. The CDR3 extends over 16 amino acids. V lost 8 bases to trimming and J lost 8 bases; unmatched junction nucleotides: 17. Here the CDR3 DNA reads TGCGCCAGTAGCCTTTCCTCCAGGGGGCAAGGGGAAAAACTGTTTTTT. This encodes CASSLSSRGQGEKLFF.

The chain combines TRBV4-1 with TRBJ2-3; maybe TRBD1 (5 bases). The CDR3 spans 14 residues. Germline V lookup: CDR1 MGHRA, CDR2 YSYEKL. V shed 4 bases and J shed 6 bases, with 14 bases lying between them. CDR3 bases: TGCGCCAGCAGCCCATACGACAGTGGGGATACGCAGTATTTT. This encodes CASSPYDSGDTQYF.

The rearrangement joins TRBV2 to TRBJ1-5; D is unclear. The CDR3 has 14 residues. Germline-derived CDR1 and CDR2 are SNHLY and FYNNEI. V lost 8 bases and J 4 bases, leaving 15 bases between the germline ends. CDR3 in amino acids: CASRRNDKNQPQHF. Here the CDR3 DNA reads TGTGCCAGCCGCCGGAACGACAAGAATCAGCCCCAGCATTTT.

This chain joins TRBV30 and TRBJ1-3; D unclear. This CDR3 comprises 15 residues. The V end was cut by 4 bases, the J end by 7 bases, with 20 bases between. The germline CDR1 and CDR2 sequences are GTSNPN and SVGIG (reference sequence). As DNA, the CDR3 is TGTGCCTGGACTGCCCTCGTACAGTGGAGGAACACCATATATTTT. It translates to CAWTALVQWRNTIYF.

The V call is TRBV12-1, the J call TRBJ2-3; the table's D call, TRBD2, has no DNA check behind it. TRBV12-1 is flagged as a pseudogene. The CDR3 is made up of 16 amino acids. The CDR3 nucleotides read TGTGCCAGCAGCATGCGGACTAGCGGGGGTACAGATACGCAGTATTTT. Protein: CASSMRTSGGTDTQYF.

The V call is TRBV30, the J call TRBJ1-4; D call uncertain. The CDR3 is 14 residues long. V lost 2 bases to trimming and J lost 2 bases, with 9 bases between them. CDR1 is GTSNPN, CDR2 SVGIG, per germline (reference sequence). Here the CDR3 DNA reads TGTGCCTGGAGTATCTCCAGTACTAATGAAAAACTGTTTTTT. This codes for CAWSISSTNEKLFF.

This chain links TRBV5-1 with TRBJ2-3; D not certain. V lost 2 bases and J 0 bases, leaving 10 bases between the germline ends. Germline lookup yields CDR1 SGHRS and CDR2 YFSETQ. The CDR3 length is 15 residues. The CDR3 DNA reads TGCGCCAGCAGCTTCCATCCCACTAGCACAGATACGCAGTATTTT. Translating gives CASSFHPTSTDTQYF.

The gene calls are TRBV2 and TRBJ1-3; the match to TRBD1 covers 9 bases. Germline-derived CDR1 and CDR2 are SNHLY and FYNNEI. V was pared by 6 bases and J by 3 bases, with 6 bases of the junction left unmatched. The CDR3 has 15 amino acids. The CDR3, as DNA: TGTGCCAGCAGCGGGGACAGGGCGATTGGAAACACCATATATTTT. This codes for CASSGDRAIGNTIYF.

This clone appeared once. V gene TRBV2 combines with J gene TRBJ1-5; maybe TRBD1 (6 bases). Germline CDR1 SNHLY, CDR2 FYNNEI. This CDR3 is 13 amino acids long. The V end was cut by 8 bases, the J end by 4 bases, with 12 bases between. The chain's CDR3 is CASGWQGNQPQHF. The CDR3 nucleotides are TGTGCCAGCGGATGGCAGGGGAATCAGCCCCAGCATTTT.

The chain employs TRBV2 and TRBJ1-4, with TRBD1 matching 7 bases. Germline V gene sequence: CDR1 SNHLY, CDR2 FYNNEI. V lost 6 bases to trimming and J lost 5 bases; unmatched junction nucleotides: 6. The CDR3 covers 14 residues. CDR3 region: CASRTGTENEKLFF. For the CDR3, the DNA is TGTGCCAGCAGGACCGGGACAGAAAATGAAAAACTGTTTTTT.

Written as DNA, the CDR3 is TGTGCCAGCAGTGTGGCCAGGAGGAATTCACCCCTCCACTTT. It translates to CASSVARRNSPLHF. V gene TRBV6-2 or TRBV6-3 combines with J gene TRBJ1-6; D gene uncertain. The CDR3 has 14 amino acids. Germline loops: CDR1 MNHEY, CDR2 SVGEGT. Trimming shortened V by 5 bases and J by 7 bases, and 12 bases separated the two germline ends.

The gene calls are TRBV7-9 and TRBJ1-1; tentatively, D is TRBD1 (6 bases). V dropped 5 bases and J dropped 5 bases, with 15 bases sitting between them. The CDR3 is 14 residues long. The germline V gene has CDR1 SEHNR and CDR2 FQNEAQ (reference sequence). The CDR3 is CASSDTNRVTEAFF. CDR3 DNA: TGTGCCAGCAGCGATACAAACAGGGTTACTGAAGCTTTCTTT.

CDR3 in DNA: TGTGCCAGTAGCCTGGGGCAGGTAGCGGCGAATGAAAAACTGTTTTTT. Protein product: CASSLGQVAANEKLFF. The rearrangement uses TRBV19 and TRBJ1-4; D perhaps matches TRBD1 (5 bases). V was cut by 6 bases and J by 5 bases, with 19 bases left in between. CDR1 is LNHDA, CDR2 SQIVND, per germline (reference sequence). The CDR3 runs 16 residues. Using reference TRBV19 and TRBJ1-4 for the parts outside the CDR3, the full variable domain is DGGITQSPKYLFRKEGQNVTLSCEQNLNHDAMYWYRQDPGQGLRLIYYSQIVNDFQKGDIAEGYSVSREKKESFPLTVTSAQKNPTAFYLCASSLGQVAANEKLFFGSGTQLSVL.

This chain uses TRBV5-6 with TRBJ2-7; possibly TRBD2 for D (5 bases). The germline gives CDR1 SGHDT, CDR2 YYEEEE. This CDR3 contains 12 residues. The V end lost 4 bases, the J end lost 6 bases, and 11 bases lay between the germline ends. Here the CDR3 reads CASSSGPIEQYF. The CDR3 region has the DNA TGTGCCAGCAGCAGCGGACCCATCGAGCAGTACTTC.

The rearrangement joins TRBV5-4 to TRBJ2-1; TRBD2 matches at 14 bases. The CDR3 is 17 amino acids. The V gene's germline CDR1 is SGHNT and CDR2 YYREEE (reference sequence). Trimming at V came to 0 bases and at J to 6 bases, leaving 5 bases not matched to a gene. The CDR3 DNA sequence: TGTGCCAGCAGCTTGGCCTTGACTAGCGGGGGGGTCAATGAGCAGTTCTTC. Translating it yields CASSLALTSGGVNEQFF.

The J gene is TRBJ1-1, the V gene TRBV3-1 (or the pseudogene TRBV3-2), with 9 bases identical to TRBD1. The length of the CDR3 is 14 residues. V was pared by 8 bases and J by 1 base, with 5 bases of the junction left unmatched. Germline V gene sequence: CDR1 LGHDT, CDR2 YNNKEL (reference sequence). The CDR3 DNA is TGTGCCAGCTCGGACAGGGGATGGAACACTGAAGCTTTCTTT. Protein sequence: CASSDRGWNTEAFF.

The chain is built from TRBV15 and TRBJ1-2; D is unresolved. The CDR3 loop spans 15 amino acids. The germline CDR1 and CDR2 sequences are LNHNV and YYDKDF (reference sequence). V gave up 4 bases and J gave up 1 base, with 13 bases separating them. The CDR3 sequence is CATSNRLQLNYGYTF. In DNA form, the CDR3 reads TGTGCCACCAGCAATCGATTACAGCTTAACTATGGCTACACCTTC.

This chain links TRBV27 with TRBJ1-2; no reliable D call. Per germline, CDR1 MNHEY and CDR2 SMNVEV (reference sequence). This CDR3 contains 14 residues. V dropped 6 bases and J dropped 5 bases, with 16 bases sitting between them. The CDR3 nucleotides read TGTGCCAGCAGGTCGTACGGAGTAGAATATGGCTACACCTTC. Protein: CASRSYGVEYGYTF.

The genes are TRBV6-6 and TRBJ2-7; the D gene is possibly TRBD1 (6 bases). With 5 bases removed from V and 2 bases from J, the gap between germline ends came to 16 bases. CDR3 length: 15 amino acids. Germline V gene sequence: CDR1 MNHNY, CDR2 SVGAGI (reference sequence). The CDR3 sequence is CASSRLQGNAYEQYF. CDR3 bases: TGTGCCAGCAGTAGACTACAGGGAAACGCCTACGAGCAGTACTTC.

This chain joins TRBV6-5 and TRBJ2-6, with D unresolved. CDR1 and CDR2 (germline): MNHEY, SVGAGI. The CDR3 contains 15 residues. With 5 bases removed from V and 1 base from J, the gap between germline ends came to 9 bases. CDR3 DNA sequence: TGTGCCAGCAGTCTTGACTCGTCTGGGGCCAACGTCCTGACTTTC. The encoded protein is CASSLDSSGANVLTF.

The chain combines TRBV6-5 with TRBJ2-7, with a possible D match to TRBD2 (5 bases). CDR3 length: 15 residues. Germline CDR1 reads MNHEY; CDR2 reads SVGAGI. V lost 0 bases to trimming and J lost 7 bases, with 16 bases between them. The CDR3 coding sequence is TGTGCCAGCAGTTACTCGGCTTTTGGAGGCCGGGAGCAGTACTTC. Amino acid sequence: CASSYSAFGGREQYF.

V and J are TRBV5-4 and TRBJ2-5; D ambiguous. The CDR3 is 14 amino acids. The V end was cut by 0 bases, the J end by 5 bases, with 11 bases between. CDR1 is SGHNT, CDR2 YYREEE, per germline (reference sequence). The CDR3 DNA sequence: TGTGCCAGCAGCTTGGGGCCGCAAATCGAGACCCAGTACTTC. The encoded protein is CASSLGPQIETQYF.

The CDR3 spells CASSPPAGGWREPDTQYF. CDR3 DNA sequence: TGTGCCAGCTCACCACCTGCGGGAGGGTGGAGAGAGCCAGATACGCAGTATTTT. The chain joins TRBV18 to TRBJ2-3; TRBD2 matches at 9 bases. V shed 0 bases, J shed 4 bases, and the junction held 11 bases outside the gene matches. In germline, CDR1 is KGHSH, CDR2 LQKENI. The CDR3 extends over 18 amino acids. Looking up the rest from reference TRBV18 and TRBJ2-3 gives the full variable domain: NAGVMQNPRHLVRRRGQEARLRCSPMKGHSHVYWYRQLPEEGLKFMVYLQKENIIDESGMPKERFSAEFPKEGPSILRIQQVVRGDSAAYFCASSPPAGGWREPDTQYFGPGTRLTVL.

V gene TRBV6-6 combines with J gene TRBJ1-2; tentative D call: TRBD1 (6 bases). This CDR3 has 13 amino acids. Per the germline V gene, CDR1 is MNHNY and CDR2 is SVGAGI (reference sequence). Deletions cut 4 bases from V and 3 bases from J, with 9 bases between. The CDR3 loop reads CASSSQGYYGYTF. In DNA, the CDR3 is TGTGCCAGCAGTTCCCAGGGGTACTATGGCTACACCTTC.

The chain recombines TRBV28 with TRBJ2-4, with a tentative D call TRBD1 (5 bases). This CDR3 comprises 16 residues. Trimming removed 8 bases from V and 5 bases from J, with 22 bases in between. Germline values: CDR1 MDHEN, CDR2 SYDVKM. The CDR3 DNA reads as TGTGCCAGCGGCCGTTCAGGGCCGGCCCCTCAAAACATTCAGTACTTC. Protein product: CASGRSGPAPQNIQYF.

The chain carries TRBV28 and TRBJ1-2; the D is unclear. This CDR3 has 13 residues. Per the germline V gene, CDR1 is MDHEN and CDR2 is SYDVKM. V shed 5 bases and J shed 6 bases, with 13 bases lying between them. CDR3 sequence reads: CASSNGLRDGYTF. DNA of the CDR3: TGTGCCAGCAGTAATGGCTTGAGGGATGGCTACACCTTC.

Worth noting for this clone: The same CDR3 is also encoded by other DNA sequences in this sample. J is TRBJ2-1 and V is TRBV18; 8 bases line up with TRBD2. Germline CDR1 reads KGHSH; CDR2 reads LQKENI. CDR3 length equals 15 residues. J was trimmed by 4 bases and V by 3 bases; bases with no gene match: 5. The DNA for the CDR3 is TGTGCCAGCTCACCGTTACTAGCGGAATACAATGAGCAGTTCTTC. This sequence encodes CASSPLLAEYNEQFF.